Shown below are 20 T cell receptor beta chains from a single sample sequenced in a study of T-cell memory formation after mild COVID-19. MiXCR, applied by TCRdb to the 5' RACE reads, yields one record per CDR3 protein. The sample has roughly 450,000 distinct CDR3 sequences, approximately 18% seen once; the top ten hold roughly an eighth. Sequenced: PBMCs or a T cell subset sorted from them (not recorded which). These receptors originate from an adult woman who had mild COVID-19 (a few samples of this study predate the infection). Cell type and time point are not known.

Many counts were recorded for this clonotype. J is TRBJ2-1 and V is TRBV12-3 or TRBV12-4, with D possibly called TRBD1 or TRBD2 (5 bases each). Trimming left V 3 bases short and J 4 bases short, with 10 bases between. The CDR3 contains 14 residues. CDR3 sequence (DNA): TGTGCCAGCAGTTTCGTGGGGGAGTACAATGAGCAGTTCTTC. Protein: CASSFVGEYNEQFF.

Many counts were recorded for this clonotype. The V gene is TRBV7-3, the J gene TRBJ2-1, with 12 positions matching TRBD2. From germline, CDR1 is SGHTA and CDR2 FQGTGA. The CDR3 spans 15 residues. V dropped 1 base and J dropped 9; count of bases not matched to a gene: 4. CDR3 coding DNA: TGTGCCAGCAGCTTAAGACTAGCGGGAGTCGGTGAGCAGTTCTTC. This encodes CASSLRLAGVGEQFF.

This clonotype is a singleton in its sample. The chain has TRBV30 and TRBJ1-1; D gene ambiguous. The germline V gene encodes CDR1 GTSNPN and CDR2 SVGIG (reference sequence). CDR3 length: 16 residues. Trimming pared 3 bases from V and 3 bases from J, leaving 20 bases between. The CDR3 reads CAWRSSPAGFHTEAFF. For the CDR3, the DNA is TGTGCCTGGAGAAGCTCTCCGGCAGGTTTTCACACTGAAGCTTTCTTT.

The gene calls are TRBV11-2 and TRBJ2-7, with no clear D. The germline V gene encodes CDR1 SGHAT and CDR2 FQNNGV. The CDR3 runs 13 residues. Trimming pared 3 bases from V and 2 bases from J, leaving 8 bases between. CDR3 residues: CASSFTRTYEQYF. CDR3 in DNA: TGTGCCAGCAGCTTTACCAGAACCTACGAGCAGTACTTC.

V and J are TRBV5-1 and TRBJ2-7, with TRBD1 matching 7 bases. Germline V CDR1 and CDR2: SGHRS, YFSETQ. With 4 bases clipped from V and 7 bases from J, the junction kept 8 bases outside the gene matches. CDR3 length: 13 residues. CDR3 DNA sequence: TGCGCCAGCAGCCCCGGACAGGAAAGTGAGCAGTACTTC. Residues: CASSPGQESEQYF.

The V call is TRBV10-3, the J call TRBJ1-2; D remains unclear. The germline gives CDR1 ENHRY, CDR2 SYGVKD. This CDR3 has 12 amino acids. Between the trimmed V and J ends, which lost 4 bases and 1 base, there was a span of 4 bases. In nucleotides, the CDR3 is TGTGCCATCAGTGGTGATAACTATGGCTACACCTTC. Its protein is CAISGDNYGYTF.

The chain recombines TRBV5-5 with TRBJ2-1, with 8 nucleotides matching TRBD1. The V gene end was trimmed by 3 bases and the J gene end by 3 bases; junction bases not matched to a gene: 8. Germline assignment: CDR1 SGHKS and CDR2 YYEKEE (reference sequence). The CDR3 is 16 amino acids. The CDR3: CASSSPGQERYNEQFF. DNA for the CDR3: TGTGCCAGCAGCTCTCCGGGACAGGAGCGCTACAATGAGCAGTTCTTC.

The table lists this clonotype with a few counts. This chain connects TRBV7-6 to TRBJ2-7; 10 bases align to TRBD1. Germline V gene lookup returns CDR1 SGHVS and CDR2 FNYEAQ. The CDR3 has 15 residues. V dropped 3 bases and J dropped 4; count of bases not matched to a gene: 6. CDR3 in amino acids: CASSFPGQGTYEQYF. The CDR3 DNA sequence: TGTGCCAGCAGCTTTCCGGGACAGGGGACTTACGAGCAGTACTTC.

This clonotype turned up a few times. This chain joins TRBV5-1 and TRBJ1-1, with 7 bases matching TRBD1. Germline CDR1 SGHRS, CDR2 YFSETQ. The trim removed 1 base at V and 0 bases at J, leaving 9 bases unmatched. CDR3 length: 17 residues. The CDR3 here is CASSLLRDRDMNTEAFF. For the CDR3, the DNA is TGCGCCAGCAGCTTGCTCCGGGACAGAGACATGAACACTGAAGCTTTCTTT.

This clonotype has ten or more counts. V and J are TRBV7-3 and TRBJ2-3; 7 bases line up with TRBD2. This CDR3 is 15 amino acids long. CDR1 is SGHTA and CDR2 is FQGTGA in the germline V gene. V lost 1 base, J lost 4 bases, and 5 bases stayed unmatched. CDR3 loop: CASSLMSGVADTQYF. The CDR3 nucleotides read TGTGCCAGCAGCTTAATGAGCGGGGTCGCAGATACGCAGTATTTT.

In this sample, this clonotype turned up a few times. The chain has TRBV5-1 and TRBJ2-7; 9 nucleotides align to TRBD1. The CDR3 totals 14 residues. Trimming cost V 4 bases and J 5 bases; bases outside gene matches: 7. From germline, CDR1 is SGHRS and CDR2 YFSETQ. CDR3 sequence reads: CASSGGQGPDEQYF. Here the CDR3 DNA reads TGCGCCAGCAGCGGGGGACAGGGACCAGACGAGCAGTACTTC.

This clonotype showed up just a few times. The chain carries TRBV18 and TRBJ2-7; TRBD1 matches at 10 bases. Germline CDR1 and CDR2: KGHSH and LQKENI. The CDR3 consists of 15 residues. V trimming: 4 bases; J trimming: 7 bases; junction bases outside the gene matches: 10. CDR3 sequence reads: CASSLVGTGVREQYF. For the CDR3, the DNA is TGTGCCAGCTCACTAGTCGGGACAGGGGTGAGGGAGCAGTACTTC.

This clonotype was picked up a small number of times. This rearrangement joins TRBV18 to TRBJ2-2; perhaps TRBD2 as D (6 bases). The length of the CDR3 is 15 residues. The germline V and J ends were trimmed by 4 bases and 4 bases, with 13 bases remaining between them. The germline V gene has CDR1 KGHSH and CDR2 LQKENI. CDR3 loop: CASSQGPRGTGELFF. In nucleotides, the CDR3 is TGTGCCAGCTCACAGGGACCGCGGGGCACCGGGGAGCTGTTTTTT.

This clonotype was counted a single time. This chain connects TRBV25-1 to TRBJ1-2, with D uncertain. In germline, CDR1 is MGHDK, CDR2 SYGVNS. Trimming took 0 bases from V and 8 from J, leaving 16 bases between them. CDR3 length: 15 amino acids. The CDR3 reads CASSEYEDGSQGYTF. The DNA for the CDR3 is TGTGCCAGCAGTGAATATGAAGACGGCTCTCAAGGCTACACCTTC.

The V call is TRBV12-3 or TRBV12-4, the J call TRBJ1-5; weak D call: TRBD1 (6 bases). This CDR3 has 14 amino acids. Trimming took off 11 bases at V and 3 bases at J, with 17 bases between the two ends. The CDR3 nucleotides are TGTGCCTCTGGGTGGACAGTCGACAATCAGCCCCAGCATTTT. The encoded protein is CASGWTVDNQPQHF.

This chain connects TRBV3-1 to TRBJ1-1; D is ambiguous. V was trimmed by 1 base and J by 11 bases, leaving 11 bases between them. The CDR3 is made up of 12 amino acids. CDR1 LGHDT and CDR2 YNNKEL come from the germline V gene (reference sequence). The CDR3 region has the DNA TGTGCCAGCAGCCAAGGAGGAGGGTCTGCTTTCTTT. Amino acids: CASSQGGGSAFF.

As concerns this clonotype: Likely a read error: the CDR3 ends without its conserved phenylalanine or tryptophan. No DNA is shown, since the ends of the CDR3 on it are uncertain; the CDR3 is the one TCRdb lists. The CDR3 loop reads CASSELSDRLDC. V gene TRBV2 combines with J gene TRBJ2-3. Germline CDR1 SNHLY, CDR2 FYNNEI. The CDR3 numbers 12 amino acids, ends counted.

The sample holds many counts of this clonotype. The chain uses TRBV5-4 and TRBJ2-3, with TRBD2 matching over 7 bases. Germline V gives CDR1 SGHNT, CDR2 YYREEE (reference sequence). The CDR3 loop spans 15 amino acids. V was pared by 3 bases and J by 9 bases, with 13 bases of the junction left unmatched. For the CDR3, the DNA is TGTGCCAGCAGCTCACTACTAGGGGAGGGTGAGACGCAGTATTTT. Amino acids: CASSSLLGEGETQYF.

The chain carries TRBV7-3 and TRBJ2-2; D is uncertain. CDR1 is SGHTA and CDR2 is FQGTGA in the germline V gene. Trimming stripped 3 bases from V and 6 bases from J, with 8 bases between. This CDR3 comprises 13 residues. The CDR3 protein is CASSFTSAGELFF. DNA for the CDR3: TGTGCCAGCAGCTTTACTTCTGCCGGGGAGCTGTTTTTT.

V gene TRBV29-1 combines with J gene TRBJ2-7; a possible D gene is TRBD1 (5 bases). The V end was cut by 4 bases, the J end by 1 base, with 14 bases between. Germline CDR1 reads SQVTM; CDR2 reads ANQGSEA. The CDR3 is 14 residues long. Here the CDR3 reads CSVGVGQPSYEQYF. CDR3 DNA sequence: TGCAGCGTTGGAGTCGGACAACCGTCCTACGAGCAGTACTTC.